The 6 T cell receptor beta chains reported below all come from one sample, sequenced in a study of blood T cell repertoires in COVID-19. Produced via immunoSEQ multiplex PCR; TCRdb's table is partial and in-frame only. This table holds 130,000 to 150,000 clones, about four fifths found once. The sample was PBMCs or T cells enriched from blood (not recorded which). These receptors were collected from a woman aged 50 to 60 who had been exposed to COVID-19.

This clone was detected only a few times. The V and J genes are TRBV7-2 and TRBJ1-4; D gene unclear. This CDR3 contains 15 residues. V lost 2 bases and J 7 bases, leaving 14 bases between the germline ends. Germline V gene data show CDR1 as SGHTA and CDR2 as FQGNSA. The CDR3 nucleotides are TGTGCCAGCAGCTTAACGGGATTTGGCGGTGAAAAACTGTTTTTT. This codes for CASSLTGFGGEKLFF. Complete variable domain (other parts from reference TRBV7-2 and TRBJ1-4): GAGVSQSPSNKVTEKGKDVELRCDPISGHTALYWYRQSLGQGLEFLIYFQGNSAPDKSGLPSDRFSAERTGGSVSTLTIQRTQQEDSAVYLCASSLTGFGGEKLFFGSGTQLSVL.

This chain uses TRBV6-5 with TRBJ2-7; the match to TRBD1 covers 7 bases. Germline V CDR1 and CDR2: MNHEY, SVGAGI. The trim removed 6 bases at V and 2 bases at J, leaving 10 bases unmatched. The CDR3 sequence is 15 residues long. The CDR3 nucleotides read TGTGCCAGCAGGGCCCGGGACAGCAACACCTACGAGCAGTACTTC. Translating it yields CASRARDSNTYEQYF.

The V call is TRBV9, the J call TRBJ2-2, with D possibly matching TRBD1 (6 bases). Trimming left V 3 bases short and J 7 bases short, with 7 bases between. Germline lookup yields CDR1 SGDLS and CDR2 YYNGEE. The CDR3 runs to 12 residues. The CDR3 sequence: CASSAGVGELFF. CDR3 bases: TGTGCCAGCAGCGCAGGGGTCGGGGAGCTGTTTTTT.

The V gene is TRBV19, the J gene TRBJ1-6, with 7 bases identical to TRBD1. The germline V gene has CDR1 LNHDA and CDR2 SQIVND (reference sequence). The CDR3 is 16 residues long. The ends lost 4 bases at V and 5 bases at J; junction bases unmatched: 8. The CDR3 region is CASSNRQGANNSPLHF. In DNA form, the CDR3 reads TGTGCCAGTAGTAACAGACAGGGAGCCAATAATTCACCCCTCCACTTT.

The V gene is TRBV4-1, the J gene TRBJ2-5; D might be TRBD1 (5 bases). Trimming removed 0 bases from V and 5 bases from J, with 13 bases in between. Germline values: CDR1 MGHRA, CDR2 YSYEKL. CDR3 size: 15 residues. The CDR3 DNA is TGCGCCAGCAGCCAAGATGCAGGGCCCCCGGAGACCCAGTACTTC. It specifies CASSQDAGPPETQYF.

The rearrangement joins TRBV7-2 to TRBJ2-5, with 8 bases fitting TRBD2. V shed 1 base and J 1 base; nucleotides not matched to a gene: 8. The germline gives CDR1 SGHTA, CDR2 FQGNSA. The CDR3 sequence is 17 residues long. CDR3 sequence: CASSLGFRGGGQETQYF. For the CDR3, the DNA is TGTGCCAGCAGCTTAGGGTTTCGGGGGGGAGGCCAAGAGACCCAGTACTTC.